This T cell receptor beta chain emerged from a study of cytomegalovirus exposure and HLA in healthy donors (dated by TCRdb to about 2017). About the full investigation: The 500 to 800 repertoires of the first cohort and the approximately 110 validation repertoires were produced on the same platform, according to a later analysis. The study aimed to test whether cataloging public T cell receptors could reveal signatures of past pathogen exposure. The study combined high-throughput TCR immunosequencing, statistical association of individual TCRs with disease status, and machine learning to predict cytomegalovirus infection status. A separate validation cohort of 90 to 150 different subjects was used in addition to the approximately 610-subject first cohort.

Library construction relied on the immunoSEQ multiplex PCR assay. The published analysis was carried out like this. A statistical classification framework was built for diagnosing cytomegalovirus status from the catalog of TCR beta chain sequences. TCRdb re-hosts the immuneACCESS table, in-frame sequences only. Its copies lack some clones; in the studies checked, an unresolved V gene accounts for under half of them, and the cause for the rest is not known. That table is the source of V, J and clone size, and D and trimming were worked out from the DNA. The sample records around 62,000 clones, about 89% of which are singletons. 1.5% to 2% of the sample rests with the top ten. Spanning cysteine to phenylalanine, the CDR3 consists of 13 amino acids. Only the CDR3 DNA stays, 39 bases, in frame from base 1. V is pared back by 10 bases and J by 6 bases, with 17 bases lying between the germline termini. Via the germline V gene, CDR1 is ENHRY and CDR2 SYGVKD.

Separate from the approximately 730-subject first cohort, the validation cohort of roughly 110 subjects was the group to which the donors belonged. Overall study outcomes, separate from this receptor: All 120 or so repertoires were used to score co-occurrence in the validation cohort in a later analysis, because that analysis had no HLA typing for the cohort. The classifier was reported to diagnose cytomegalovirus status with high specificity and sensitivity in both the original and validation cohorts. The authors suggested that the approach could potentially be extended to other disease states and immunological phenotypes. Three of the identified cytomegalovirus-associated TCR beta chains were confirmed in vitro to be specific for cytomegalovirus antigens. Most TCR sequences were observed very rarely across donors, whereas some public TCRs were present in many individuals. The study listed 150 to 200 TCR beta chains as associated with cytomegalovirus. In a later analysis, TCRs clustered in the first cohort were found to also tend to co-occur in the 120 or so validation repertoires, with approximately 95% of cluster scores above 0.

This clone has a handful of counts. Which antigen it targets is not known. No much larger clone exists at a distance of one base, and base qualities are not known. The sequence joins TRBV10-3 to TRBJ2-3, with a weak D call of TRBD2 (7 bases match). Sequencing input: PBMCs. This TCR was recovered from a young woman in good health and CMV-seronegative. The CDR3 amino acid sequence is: CATRLGGLDTQYF. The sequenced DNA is TGTGCCACCAGGTTGGGGGGGCTGGATACGCAGTATTTT.